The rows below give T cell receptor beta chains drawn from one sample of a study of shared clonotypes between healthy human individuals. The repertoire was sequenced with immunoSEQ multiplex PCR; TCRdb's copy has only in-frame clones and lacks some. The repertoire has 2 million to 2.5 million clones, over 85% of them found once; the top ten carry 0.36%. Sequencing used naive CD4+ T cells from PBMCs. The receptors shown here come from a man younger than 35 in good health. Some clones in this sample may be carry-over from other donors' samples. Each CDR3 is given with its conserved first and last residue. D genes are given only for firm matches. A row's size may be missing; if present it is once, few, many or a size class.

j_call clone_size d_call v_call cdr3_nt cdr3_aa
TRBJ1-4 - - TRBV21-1 TGTGCCAGCAGCTCTTCCAGGGGGGTTTATGAAAAACTGTTTTTT CASSSSRGVYEKLFF
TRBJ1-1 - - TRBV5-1 TGCGCCAGCAGCTTAGGAGGGGCACTGAACACTGAAGCTTTCTTT CASSLGGALNTEAFF
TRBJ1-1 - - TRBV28 TGTGCCAGCAGTTTAGGGACGGTGAACACTGAAGCTTTCTTT CASSLGTVNTEAFF
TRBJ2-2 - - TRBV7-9 TGTGCCAGCAGCTTTCAGGGTACCGGGGAGCTGTTTTTT CASSFQGTGELFF
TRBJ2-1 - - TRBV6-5 TGTGCCAGCAGTTACGCGGGACAAAATGAGCAGTTCTTC CASSYAGQNEQFF
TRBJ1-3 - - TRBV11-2 TGTGCCAGCGTCTCCGGGACATTCTCTGGAAACACCATATATTTT CASVSGTFSGNTIYF
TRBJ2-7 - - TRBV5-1 TGCGCCAGCAGCCCCTGGGCGGGGTCAGGCGAGCAGTACTTC CASSPWAGSGEQYF
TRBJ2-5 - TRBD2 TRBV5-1 TGCGCCAGCAGCTTGGAGCCAGCGGGAGGAGAGACCCAGTACTTC CASSLEPAGGETQYF
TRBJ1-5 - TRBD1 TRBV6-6 TGTGCCAGCAGCAGGGGACAGGGCCCAAATCAGCCCCAGCATTTT CASSRGQGPNQPQHF
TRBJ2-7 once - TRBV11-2 TGTGCCAGCAGCTTAGCGGGGGCGCGCAACGAGCAGTACTTC CASSLAGARNEQYF
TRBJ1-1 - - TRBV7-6 TGTGCCAGCAGCTTAATGGAAAACACTGAAGCTTTCTTT CASSLMENTEAFF
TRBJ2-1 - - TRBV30 TGTGCCTGGAGTCCCCTTACAAATGAGCAGTTCTTC CAWSPLTNEQFF
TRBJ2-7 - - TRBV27 TGTGCCAGCAGTTTATCCTCCTACGAGCAGTACTTC CASSLSSYEQYF
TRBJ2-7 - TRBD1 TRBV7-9 TGTGCCAGCAGCTTAGGAATCGGACAGGGGTACACCTACGAGCAGTACTTC CASSLGIGQGYTYEQYF
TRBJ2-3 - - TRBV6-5 TGTGCCAGCAGTTACACGGGAGAAGGGACAGATACGCAGTATTTT CASSYTGEGTDTQYF
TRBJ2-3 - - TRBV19 TGTGCCAGTAGTGAGCGTAGGGGGGCCCGGGATACGCAGTATTTT CASSERRGARDTQYF
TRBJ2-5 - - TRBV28 TGTGCCAGCAGTTTCTACACCGGGCCCCAAGAGACCCAGTACTTC CASSFYTGPQETQYF
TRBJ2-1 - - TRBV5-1 TGCGCCAGCAGCTTTAGTTGGAATGAGCAGTTCTTC CASSFSWNEQFF
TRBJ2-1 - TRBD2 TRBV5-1 TGCGCCAGCAGCATAGCGGGAGCGGCCTACAATGAGCAGTTCTTC CASSIAGAAYNEQFF
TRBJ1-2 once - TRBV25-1 TGTGCCAGCAGTGAAGGAGGGAGGGGCTATGGCTACACCTTC CASSEGGRGYGYTF
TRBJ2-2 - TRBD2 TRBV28 TGTGCCAGCAGTTTCTCCGGGAGGGCCTTTTCAATCCGCACCGGGGAGCTGTTTTTT CASSFSGRAFSIRTGELFF
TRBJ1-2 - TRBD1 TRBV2 TGTGCCAGCAGAGCCGGGACAGGGAACGGCTACACCTTC CASRAGTGNGYTF
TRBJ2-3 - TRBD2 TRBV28 TGTGCCAGCCAGAGCGGGAGTGCAGATACGCAGTATTTT CASQSGSADTQYF
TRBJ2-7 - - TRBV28 TGTGCCAGCAGGCGAGGTACCCCAGGGACCTACGAGCAGTACTTC CASRRGTPGTYEQYF
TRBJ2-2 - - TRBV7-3 TGTGCCAGCAGTGTGCCCCCAGGGTGGGACACCGGGGAGCTGTTTTTT CASSVPPGWDTGELFF
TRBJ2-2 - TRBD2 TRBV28 TGTGCCAGCAGGCGAGCACTAGCGGGAGCATGGGGCACCGGGGAGCTGTTTTTT CASRRALAGAWGTGELFF
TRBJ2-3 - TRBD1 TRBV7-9 TGTGCCAGCAGCTTGGGGACAGGGAGCACAGATACGCAGTATTTT CASSLGTGSTDTQYF
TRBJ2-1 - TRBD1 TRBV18 TGTGCCAGCTCTCCCGACAGGGGTCTGGCCTACAATGAGCAGTTCTTC CASSPDRGLAYNEQFF
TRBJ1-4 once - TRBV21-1 TGTGCCAGCAGCATGCTTGGACAGCCTAATAATGAAAAACTGTTTTTT CASSMLGQPNNEKLFF
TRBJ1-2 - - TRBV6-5 TGTGCCAGCAGGGGACCCCTACCCCCCTATGGCTACACCTTC CASRGPLPPYGYTF
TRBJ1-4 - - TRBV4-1 TGCGCCAGCAGCCAAGATCCGAACGGCCCAAATGAAAAACTGTTTTTT CASSQDPNGPNEKLFF
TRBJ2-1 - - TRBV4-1 TGCGCCAGCAGCCAAAGACTAGGAATGGGTGAGCAGTTCTTC CASSQRLGMGEQFF
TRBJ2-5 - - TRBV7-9 TGTGCCAGCAGCACCGAGGGTAGGGGCGGAGAGACCCAGTACTTC CASSTEGRGGETQYF
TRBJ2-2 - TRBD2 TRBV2 TGTGCCAGCAGTGGTTTAGCGGGCCTAACCGGGGAGCTGTTTTTT CASSGLAGLTGELFF
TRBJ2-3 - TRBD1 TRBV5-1 TGCGCCAGCAGCCGGACAGGGGCGACAGATACGCAGTATTTT CASSRTGATDTQYF
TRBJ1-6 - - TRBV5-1 TGCGCCAGCAGCGGCAGTCAACCTGACACCTATAATTCACCCCTCCACTTT CASSGSQPDTYNSPLHF
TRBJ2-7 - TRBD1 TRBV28 TGTGCCAGCAGTTCGACCGGGACAGAAAGCTACGAGCAGTACTTC CASSSTGTESYEQYF
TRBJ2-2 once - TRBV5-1 TGCGCCAGCAGCCCCATGGCCGGGGAGCTGTTTTTT CASSPMAGELFF
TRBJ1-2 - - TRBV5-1 TGCGCCAGCAGCTTGGATTCTGGGGGTTATGGCTACACCTTC CASSLDSGGYGYTF
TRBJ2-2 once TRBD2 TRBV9 TGTGCCAGCAGCGTAGCGTCGGGGGGATCCGGGGAGCTGTTTTTT CASSVASGGSGELFF
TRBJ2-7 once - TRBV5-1 TGCGCCAGCAGCTTGGGGGACACAAGCTCCTACGAGCAGTACTTC CASSLGDTSSYEQYF
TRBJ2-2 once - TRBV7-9 TGTGCCAGCAGCTTACCACCTCGGGTGGACACCGGGGAGCTGTTTTTT CASSLPPRVDTGELFF
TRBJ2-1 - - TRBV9 TGTGCCAGCAGCGGATCAAAGGGACATGGGGGGAATGAGCAGTTCTTC CASSGSKGHGGNEQFF
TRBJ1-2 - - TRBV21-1 TGTGCCAGCAGCAAAGAAGGGAGGGCTAACTATGGCTACACCTTC CASSKEGRANYGYTF
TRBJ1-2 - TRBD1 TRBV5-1 TGCGCCAGCAGCCTGACAGGGTACGACTATGGCTACACCTTC CASSLTGYDYGYTF
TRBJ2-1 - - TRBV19 TGTGCCAGTAGAAGGGCCAGCTCCTACAATGAGCAGTTCTTC CASRRASSYNEQFF
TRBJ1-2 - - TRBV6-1 TGTGCCAGCATGACAGGAATAAACTATGGCTACACCTTC CASMTGINYGYTF
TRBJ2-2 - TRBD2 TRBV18 TGTGCCACCTCCGGGACTAGCGGCACCGGGGAGCTGTTTTTT CATSGTSGTGELFF
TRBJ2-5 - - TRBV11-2 TGTGCCAGCAGCTTTTTCGGGGGGCGCTGGGTGGAGACCCAGTACTTC CASSFFGGRWVETQYF
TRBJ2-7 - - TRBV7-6 TGTGCCAGCGGGGGATTTGAGAGCCCAGACGAGCAGTACTTC CASGGFESPDEQYF